This T cell receptor beta chain is drawn from a study of OX40 agonist ivuxolimab in advanced cancers. Study overall: Patients in dose escalation had liver, melanoma, kidney or head and neck cancers. Partial responses occurred in Three dose-escalation patients, one with hepatocellular carcinoma and two with cutaneous melanoma.

The CDR3 runs to 14 residues. The V gene's germline CDR1 is SGDLS and CDR2 YYNGEE. Trimming pared 4 bases from V and 9 bases from J, leaving 19 bases between. Repertoires were generated with immunoSEQ multiplex PCR, while TCRdb's copy carries only in-frame clones and drops some. The sample lists about 74,000 clones, roughly 84% occurring once. This TCR was recovered from an adult with an advanced solid tumor such as melanoma, head and neck, liver or kidney cancer. Sequencing used CD4+ or CD8+ T cells sorted from blood, obtained in a trial of the OX40 agonist ivuxolimab. The rearrangement links TRBV9 to TRBJ2-5; D remains unclear. The CDR3 here is CASSPLGLASSQYF. The CDR3 nucleotides read TGTGCCAGCAGCCCCTTAGGGCTCGCCAGCTCCCAGTACTTC.